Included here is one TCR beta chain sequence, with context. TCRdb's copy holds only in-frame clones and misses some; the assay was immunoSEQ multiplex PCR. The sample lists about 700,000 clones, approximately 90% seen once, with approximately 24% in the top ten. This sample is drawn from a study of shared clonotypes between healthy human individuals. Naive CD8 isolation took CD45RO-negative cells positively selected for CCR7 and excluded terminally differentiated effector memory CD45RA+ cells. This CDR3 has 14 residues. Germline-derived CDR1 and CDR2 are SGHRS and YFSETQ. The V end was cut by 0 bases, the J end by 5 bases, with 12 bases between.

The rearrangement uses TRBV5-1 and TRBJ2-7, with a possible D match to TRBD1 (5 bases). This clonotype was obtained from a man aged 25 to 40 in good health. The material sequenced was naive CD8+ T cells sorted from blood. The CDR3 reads CASSLVTVRDEQYF. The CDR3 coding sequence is TGCGCCAGCAGCTTGGTGACGGTCAGGGACGAGCAGTACTTC.